The entry below gives a single T cell receptor beta chain sequence along with its context. The data originate from a study of control samples from healthy donors and cancer patients. The CDR3 loop spans 15 amino acids. The V segment lost 5 bases and the J segment 5 bases; nucleotides outside the gene matches: 6. Germline V gene lookup returns CDR1 SGHVS and CDR2 FQNEAQ. Method: immunoSEQ multiplex PCR; TCRdb's copy keeps in-frame clones and lacks some. The table has about 84,000 clones, 65% to 90% seen once. The chain recombines TRBV7-8 with TRBJ1-6; TRBD1 aligns across 7 bases. The sequence was collected from a man aged 55 to 70 with head and neck cancer. Sequenced material: PBMCs. As DNA, the CDR3 is TGTGCCAGCAGCACTCTAGGGGGCAATAATTCACCCCTCCACTTT. The encoded protein is CASSTLGGNNSPLHF.